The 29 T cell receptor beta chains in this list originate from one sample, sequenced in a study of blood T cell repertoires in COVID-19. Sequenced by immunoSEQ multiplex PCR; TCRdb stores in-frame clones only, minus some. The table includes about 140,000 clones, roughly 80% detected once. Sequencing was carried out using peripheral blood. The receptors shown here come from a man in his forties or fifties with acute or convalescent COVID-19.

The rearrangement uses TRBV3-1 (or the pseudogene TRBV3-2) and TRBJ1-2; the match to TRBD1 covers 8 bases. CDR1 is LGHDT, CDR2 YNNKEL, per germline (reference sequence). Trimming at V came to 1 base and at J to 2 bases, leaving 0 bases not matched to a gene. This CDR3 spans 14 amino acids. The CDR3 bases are TGTGCCAGCAGCCAAGGACAGGGGAACTATGGCTACACCTTC. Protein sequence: CASSQGQGNYGYTF.

For the CDR3, the DNA is TGTGCCATCAGCCGCAACCCGGGACTAGCGGGGGGCGGGGAGACCCAGTACTTC. As protein: CAISRNPGLAGGGETQYF. This chain joins TRBV10-3 and TRBJ2-5, with TRBD2 matching over 15 bases. The junction had 13 bases not matched to a gene; V was cut back by 6 bases and J by 5 bases. This CDR3 contains 18 residues. Germline V gene sequence: CDR1 ENHRY, CDR2 SYGVKD.

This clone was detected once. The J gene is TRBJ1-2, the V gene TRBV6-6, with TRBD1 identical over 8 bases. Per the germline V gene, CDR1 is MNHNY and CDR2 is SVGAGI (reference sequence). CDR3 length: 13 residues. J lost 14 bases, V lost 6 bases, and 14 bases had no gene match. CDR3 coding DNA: TGTGCCAGCAGCCAAGAGACAGGGGTTGTGGGAACCTTC. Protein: CASSQETGVVGTF.

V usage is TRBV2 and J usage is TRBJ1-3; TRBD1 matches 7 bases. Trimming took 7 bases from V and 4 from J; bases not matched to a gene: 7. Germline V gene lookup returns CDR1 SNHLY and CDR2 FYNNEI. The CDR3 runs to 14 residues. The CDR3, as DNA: TGTGCCAGCAATACGATGGACAGGGGAAACACCATATATTTT. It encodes CASNTMDRGNTIYF. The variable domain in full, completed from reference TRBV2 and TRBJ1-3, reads EPEVTQTPSHQVTQMGQEVILRCVPISNHLYFYWYRQILGQKVEFLVSFYNNEISEKSEIFDDQFSVERPDGSNFTLKIRSTKLEDSAMYFCASNTMDRGNTIYFGEGSWLTVV.

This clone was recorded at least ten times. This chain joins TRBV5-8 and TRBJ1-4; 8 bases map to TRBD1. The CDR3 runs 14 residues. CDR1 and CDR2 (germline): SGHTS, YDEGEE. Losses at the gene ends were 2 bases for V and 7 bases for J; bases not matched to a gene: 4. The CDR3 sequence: CASSFRGLGEKLFF. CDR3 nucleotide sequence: TGTGCCAGCAGCTTCAGGGGGCTCGGTGAAAAACTGTTTTTT.

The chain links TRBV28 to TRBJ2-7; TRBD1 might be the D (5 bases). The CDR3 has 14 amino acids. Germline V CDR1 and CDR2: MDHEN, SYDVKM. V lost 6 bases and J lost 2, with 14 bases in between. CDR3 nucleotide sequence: TGTGCCAGCAGCCACATAGACAGAACCTACGAGCAGTACGTC. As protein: CASSHIDRTYEQYV.

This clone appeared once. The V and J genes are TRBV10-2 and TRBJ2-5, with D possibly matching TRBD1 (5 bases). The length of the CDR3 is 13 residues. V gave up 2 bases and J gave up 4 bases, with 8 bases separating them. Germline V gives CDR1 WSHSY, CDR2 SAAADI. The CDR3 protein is CASSEVRAETQYF. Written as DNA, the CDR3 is TGCGCCAGCAGTGAGGTCAGGGCAGAGACCCAGTACTTC.

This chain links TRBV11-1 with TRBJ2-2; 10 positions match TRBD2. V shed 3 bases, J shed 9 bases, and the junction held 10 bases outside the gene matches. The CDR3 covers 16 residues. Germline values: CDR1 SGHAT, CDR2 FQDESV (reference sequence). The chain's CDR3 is CASSFSGGAGRRELFF. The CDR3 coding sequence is TGTGCCAGCAGCTTCAGCGGGGGGGCCGGTAGGAGGGAGCTGTTTTTT. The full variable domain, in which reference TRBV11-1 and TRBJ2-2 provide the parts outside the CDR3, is EAEVAQSPRYKITEKSQAVAFWCDPISGHATLYWYRQILGQGPELLVQFQDESVVDDSQLPKDRFSAERLKGVDSTLKIQPAELGDSAMYLCASSFSGGAGRRELFFGEGSRLTVL.

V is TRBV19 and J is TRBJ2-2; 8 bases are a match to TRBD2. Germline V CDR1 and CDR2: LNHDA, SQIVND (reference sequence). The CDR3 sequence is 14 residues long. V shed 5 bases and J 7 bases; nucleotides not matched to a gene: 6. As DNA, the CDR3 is TGTGCCAGTAGTTCCCGGGGGGGCGGCGGGGAGCTGTTTTTT. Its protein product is CASSSRGGGGELFF.

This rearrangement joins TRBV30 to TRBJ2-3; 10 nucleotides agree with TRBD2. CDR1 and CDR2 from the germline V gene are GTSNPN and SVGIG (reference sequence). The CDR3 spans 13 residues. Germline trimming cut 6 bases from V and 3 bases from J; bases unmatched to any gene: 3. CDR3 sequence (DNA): TGTGCCTGTACTAGCGGGGCGACAGATACGCAGTATTTT. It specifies CACTSGATDTQYF.

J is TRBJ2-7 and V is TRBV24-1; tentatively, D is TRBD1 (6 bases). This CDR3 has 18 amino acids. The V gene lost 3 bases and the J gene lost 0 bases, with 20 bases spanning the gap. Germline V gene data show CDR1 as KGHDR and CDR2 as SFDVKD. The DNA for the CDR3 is TGTGCCACCAGTGATCTAACCGGACAGAGTTGCAGCTCCTACGAGCAGTACGTC. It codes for CATSDLTGQSCSSYEQYV.

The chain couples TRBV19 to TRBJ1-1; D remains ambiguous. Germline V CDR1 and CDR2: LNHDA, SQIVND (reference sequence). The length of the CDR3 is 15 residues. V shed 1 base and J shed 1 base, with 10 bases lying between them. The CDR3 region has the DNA TGTGCCAGTAGTATAGCTCGGGTTGGGAACACTGAAGCTTTCTTT. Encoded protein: CASSIARVGNTEAFF.

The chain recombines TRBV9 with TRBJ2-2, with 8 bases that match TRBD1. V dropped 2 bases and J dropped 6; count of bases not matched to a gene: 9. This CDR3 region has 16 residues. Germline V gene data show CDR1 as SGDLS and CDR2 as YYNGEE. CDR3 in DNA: TGTGCCAGCAGCGTGTTAACCGGGACAGGCTCCGGGGAGCTGTTTTTT. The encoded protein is CASSVLTGTGSGELFF.

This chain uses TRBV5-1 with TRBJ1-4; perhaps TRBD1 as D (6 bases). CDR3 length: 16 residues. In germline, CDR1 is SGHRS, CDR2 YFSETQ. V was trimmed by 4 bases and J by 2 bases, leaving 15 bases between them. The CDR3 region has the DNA TGCGCCAGCAGCATAGGACAGAGGCGGACTAATGAAAAACTGTTTTTT. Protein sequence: CASSIGQRRTNEKLFF.

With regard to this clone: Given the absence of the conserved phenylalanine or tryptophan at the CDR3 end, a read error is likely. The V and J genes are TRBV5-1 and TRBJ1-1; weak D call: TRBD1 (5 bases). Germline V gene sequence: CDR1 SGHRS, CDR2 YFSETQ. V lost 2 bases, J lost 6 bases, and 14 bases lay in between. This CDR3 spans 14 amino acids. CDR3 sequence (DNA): TGCGCCAGCAGCTTATCAGCAGGGCAATCTGAAGCTTTCCTT. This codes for CASSLSAGQSEAFL.

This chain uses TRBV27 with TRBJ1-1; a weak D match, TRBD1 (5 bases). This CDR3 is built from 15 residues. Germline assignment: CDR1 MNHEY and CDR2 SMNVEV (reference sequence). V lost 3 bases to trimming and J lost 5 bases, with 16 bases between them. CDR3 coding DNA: TGTGCCAGCAGTTTGCGGGGGGAGGGTAAAACTGAAGCTTTCTTT. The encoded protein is CASSLRGEGKTEAFF.

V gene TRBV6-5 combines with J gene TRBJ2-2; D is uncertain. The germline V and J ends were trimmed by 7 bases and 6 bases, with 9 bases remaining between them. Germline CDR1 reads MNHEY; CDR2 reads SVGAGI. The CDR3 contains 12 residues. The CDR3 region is CASNSLAGELFF. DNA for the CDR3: TGTGCCAGCAATAGCCTAGCCGGGGAGCTGTTTTTT.

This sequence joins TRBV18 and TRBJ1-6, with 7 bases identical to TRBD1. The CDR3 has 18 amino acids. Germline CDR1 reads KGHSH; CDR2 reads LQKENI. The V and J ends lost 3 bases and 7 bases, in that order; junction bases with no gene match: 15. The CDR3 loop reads CASSPILGTDSINSPLHF. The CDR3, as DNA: TGTGCCAGCTCACCCATCCTCGGGACAGATTCTATAAATTCACCCCTCCACTTT.

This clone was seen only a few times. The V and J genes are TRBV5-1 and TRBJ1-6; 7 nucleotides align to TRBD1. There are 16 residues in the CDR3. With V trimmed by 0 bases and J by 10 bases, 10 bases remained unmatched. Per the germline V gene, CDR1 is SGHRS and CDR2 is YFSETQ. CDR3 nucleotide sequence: TGCGCCAGCAGCTTGGAGGGGGCCCGGGTAGGGTCACCCCTCCACTTT. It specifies CASSLEGARVGSPLHF.

CDR3 protein: CASKGQGGGSPLHF. The CDR3 coding sequence is TGTGCCAGCAAGGGACAGGGGGGAGGTTCACCCCTCCACTTT. The rearrangement uses TRBV6-5 and TRBJ1-6; 11 bases match TRBD1. The CDR3 extends over 14 amino acids. Germline V gene lookup returns CDR1 MNHEY and CDR2 SVGAGI. V dropped 7 bases and J dropped 9; count of bases not matched to a gene: 5.

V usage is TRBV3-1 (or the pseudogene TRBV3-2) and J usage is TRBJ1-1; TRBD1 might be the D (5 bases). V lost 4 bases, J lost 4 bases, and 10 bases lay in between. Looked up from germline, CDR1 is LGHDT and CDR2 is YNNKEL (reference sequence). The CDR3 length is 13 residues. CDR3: CASSLSGVTEAFF. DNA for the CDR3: TGTGCCAGCAGCCTCTCGGGGGTCACTGAAGCTTTCTTT.

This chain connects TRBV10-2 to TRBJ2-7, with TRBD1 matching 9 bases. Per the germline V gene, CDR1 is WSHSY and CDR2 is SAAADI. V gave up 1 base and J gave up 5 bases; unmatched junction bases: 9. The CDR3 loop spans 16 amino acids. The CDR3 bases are TGCGCCAGCAGTGAGTTCCGGGACAGGGTAAAGAACGAGCAGTACTTC. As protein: CASSEFRDRVKNEQYF.

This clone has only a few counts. This CDR3 reads CASSDRQGGEKLFF. Written as DNA, the CDR3 is TGTGCCAGCAGCGACCGACAGGGTGGTGAAAAACTGTTTTTT. This sequence joins TRBV7-9 and TRBJ1-4, with 7 bases matching TRBD1. The length of the CDR3 is 14 residues. V gave up 5 bases and J gave up 7 bases; unmatched junction bases: 7. Germline V CDR1 and CDR2: SEHNR, FQNEAQ (reference sequence).

The CDR3 is CSASLQGVGYGYTF. The CDR3 DNA sequence: TGCAGTGCTAGTCTTCAGGGGGTTGGGTATGGCTACACCTTC. This chain joins TRBV20-1 and TRBJ1-2, with 7 bases that match TRBD1. Germline CDR1 and CDR2: DFQATT and SNEGSKA (reference sequence). V shed 3 bases and J 5 bases; nucleotides not matched to a gene: 9. The CDR3 covers 14 residues.

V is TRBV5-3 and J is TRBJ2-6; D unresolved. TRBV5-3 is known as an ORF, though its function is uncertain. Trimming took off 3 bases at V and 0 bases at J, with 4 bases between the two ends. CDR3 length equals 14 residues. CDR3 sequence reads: CARSSHSGANVLTF. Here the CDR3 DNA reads TGTGCCAGAAGCTCCCACTCTGGGGCCAACGTCCTGACTTTC.

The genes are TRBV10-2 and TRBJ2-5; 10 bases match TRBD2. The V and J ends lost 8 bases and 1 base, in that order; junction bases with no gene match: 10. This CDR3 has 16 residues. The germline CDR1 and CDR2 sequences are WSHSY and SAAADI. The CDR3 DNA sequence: TGCGCCAGCTGGGGCCCTAGCGGGGGCCCCCAAGAGACCCAGTACTTC. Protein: CASWGPSGGPQETQYF.

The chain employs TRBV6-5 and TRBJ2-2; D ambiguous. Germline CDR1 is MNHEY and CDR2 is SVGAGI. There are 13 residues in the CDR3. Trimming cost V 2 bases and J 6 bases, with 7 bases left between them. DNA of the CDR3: TGTGCCAGCAGTTACGACTGGGCCGGGGAGCTGTTTTTT. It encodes CASSYDWAGELFF.

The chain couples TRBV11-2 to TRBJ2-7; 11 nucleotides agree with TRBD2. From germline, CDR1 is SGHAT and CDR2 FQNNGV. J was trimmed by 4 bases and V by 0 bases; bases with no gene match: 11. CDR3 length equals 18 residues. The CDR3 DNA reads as TGTGCCAGCAGCTTAGATCTCACCGGGACTAGCGGTTTATACGAGCAGTACGTC. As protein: CASSLDLTGTSGLYEQYV.

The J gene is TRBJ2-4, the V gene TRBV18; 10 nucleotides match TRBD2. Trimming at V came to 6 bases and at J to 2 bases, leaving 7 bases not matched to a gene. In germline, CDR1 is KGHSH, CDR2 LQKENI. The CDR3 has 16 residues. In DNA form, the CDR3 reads TGTGCCAGCTCCTCAGGACTAGCGGTTACCAAAAACATTCAGTACTTC. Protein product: CASSSGLAVTKNIQYF.